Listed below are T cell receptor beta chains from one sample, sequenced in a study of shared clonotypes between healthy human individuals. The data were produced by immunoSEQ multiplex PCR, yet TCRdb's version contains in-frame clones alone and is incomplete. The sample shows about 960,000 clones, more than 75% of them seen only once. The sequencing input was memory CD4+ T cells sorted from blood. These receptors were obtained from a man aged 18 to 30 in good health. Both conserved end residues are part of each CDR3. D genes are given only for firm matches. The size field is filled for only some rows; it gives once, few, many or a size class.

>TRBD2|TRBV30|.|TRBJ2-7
TGTGCCTGGAGTGTAGCGGGGGGAACAGAGCAGTACTTC
CAWSVAGGTEQYF
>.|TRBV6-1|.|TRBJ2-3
TGTGCCAGCAGTGAATTGGGTGCGCAGTATTTT
CASSELGAQYF
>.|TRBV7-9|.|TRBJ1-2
TGTGCCAGCAGCGCTGAATCCGGACACGCATATGGCTACACCTTC
CASSAESGHAYGYTF
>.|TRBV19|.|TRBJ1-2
TGTGCCAGTAGTACCCTCGGGGGCCGGCGCTATGGCTACACCTTC
CASSTLGGRRYGYTF
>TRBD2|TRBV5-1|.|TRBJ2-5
TGCGCCAGCATCCTTGGGACTAGCGGTCTAGAGACCCAGTACTTC
CASILGTSGLETQYF
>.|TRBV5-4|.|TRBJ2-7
TGTGCCAGCAGCTTGGACTCCATCTACGAGCAGTACTTC
CASSLDSIYEQYF
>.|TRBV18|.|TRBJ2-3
TGTGCCAGCTCACCGGGGGCCGCGGAGGATACGCAGTATTTT
CASSPGAAEDTQYF
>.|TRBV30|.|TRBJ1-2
TGTACCCTGGAGACAGGCGCTCGAGGCTACACCTTC
CTLETGARGYTF
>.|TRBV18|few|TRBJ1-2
TGTGCCAGCTCACCACCACAGGGACTCGGCTATGGCTACACCTTC
CASSPPQGLGYGYTF
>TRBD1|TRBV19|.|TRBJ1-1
TGTGCCAGTGCCATGGGGGACAGGGGGGTGCGTAGCACTGAAGCTTTCTTT
CASAMGDRGVRSTEAFF
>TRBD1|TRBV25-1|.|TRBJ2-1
TGTGCCAGCAGTGAGACAGGGGGCGCGGGCAATGAGCAGTTCTTC
CASSETGGAGNEQFF
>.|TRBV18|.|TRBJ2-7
TGTGCCAGCTCACCAATCCGGACGGAGAGCTACGAGCAGTACTTC
CASSPIRTESYEQYF
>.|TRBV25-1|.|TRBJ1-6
TGTGCCAGCAGTGGTGACAGCTCCTATAATTCACCCCTCCACTTT
CASSGDSSYNSPLHF
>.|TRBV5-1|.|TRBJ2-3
TGCGCCAGCACTCCACGGGCCAGCACAGATACGCAGTATTTT
CASTPRASTDTQYF
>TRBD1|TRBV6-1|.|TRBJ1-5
TGTGCCAGCACCTCTCACAGGGGGGTTACTCAGCCCCAGCATTTT
CASTSHRGVTQPQHF
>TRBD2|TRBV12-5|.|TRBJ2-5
TGTGCTAGTGGTCCTACTAGCGGGTGGACCCAGTACTTC
CASGPTSGWTQYF
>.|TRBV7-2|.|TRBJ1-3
TGTGCCAGCAGCATGACGGTCTCTGGAAACACCATATATTTT
CASSMTVSGNTIYF
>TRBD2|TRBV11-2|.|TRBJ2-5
TGTGCCAGCAGCTTGTCTAGCGGGGGGCAAGAGACCCAGTACTTC
CASSLSSGGQETQYF
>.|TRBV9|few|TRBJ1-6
TGTGCCAGCAGCGTAGTCCCGGACAGTAATTCACCCCTCCACTTT
CASSVVPDSNSPLHF
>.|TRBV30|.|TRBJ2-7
TGTGCCTGGAGTCAAGAGCTATACGAGCAGTACTTC
CAWSQELYEQYF
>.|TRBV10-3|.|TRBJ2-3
TGTGCCATCAGCCCTAGGGACCTCGATACGCAGTATTTT
CAISPRDLDTQYF
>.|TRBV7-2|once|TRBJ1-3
TGTGCCAGCAGCTCGAACCCGGGGCTCGGAAACACCATATATTTT
CASSSNPGLGNTIYF
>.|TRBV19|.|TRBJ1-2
TGTGCCAGTAGTCTCGGTGGACAGTCTAACTATGGCTACACCTTC
CASSLGGQSNYGYTF
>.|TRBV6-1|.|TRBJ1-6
TGTGCCAGCAGTGGAACACAACGGGGCCCTTATAATTCACCCCTCCACTTT
CASSGTQRGPYNSPLHF
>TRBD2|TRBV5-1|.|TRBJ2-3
TGCGCCAGCAGCAAACTAGGGTTAGGGACTAGCGGCCGCACAGATACGCAGTATTTT
CASSKLGLGTSGRTDTQYF
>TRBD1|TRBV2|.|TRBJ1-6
TGTGCCAGCAGGCCGACGGGACAGGAAAATTCACCCCTCCACTTT
CASRPTGQENSPLHF
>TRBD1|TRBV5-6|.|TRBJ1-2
TGTGCCAGCAGCTTGGGGCTCCAGGGGGTTAACTATGGCTACACCTTC
CASSLGLQGVNYGYTF
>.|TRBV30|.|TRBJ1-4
TGTGCCTGGACCCACAGAGCCAATGAAAAACTGTTTTTT
CAWTHRANEKLFF
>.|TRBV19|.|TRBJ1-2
TGTGCCAGTACCCGGGACCAAAAAAACTATGGCTACACCTTC
CASTRDQKNYGYTF
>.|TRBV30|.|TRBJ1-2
TGTGCCTGGAGGGCGGTCCCTAATAACTATGGCTACACCTTC
CAWRAVPNNYGYTF
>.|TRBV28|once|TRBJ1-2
TGTGCCAGCAGTTTCACAGATAACTATGGCTACACCTTC
CASSFTDNYGYTF
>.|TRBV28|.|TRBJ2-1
TGTGCCTCCCAGAGGGGGGTCGGAGGGTCCTACAATGAGCAGTTCTTC
CASQRGVGGSYNEQFF
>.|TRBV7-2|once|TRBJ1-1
TGTGCCAGCAGCTCCCCGTCGAACACTGAAGCTTTCTTT
CASSSPSNTEAFF
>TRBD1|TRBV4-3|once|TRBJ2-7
TGCGCCAGCAGCCGAGAGTGGCAGGGGGCTTACGAGCAGTACTTC
CASSREWQGAYEQYF
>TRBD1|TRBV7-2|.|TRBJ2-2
TGTGTCAGCAGCTCGACAGGGGGTACGAGCACCGGGGAGCTGTTTTTT
CVSSSTGGTSTGELFF